This record looks at one T cell receptor beta chain sequence and its context. The antigen remains undetermined. The data were taken from a study of CD8+CD57+ T cells in acquired aplastic anemia. Study details: When averaged, DNA from sorted CD4+ and CD8+ cells came to 3 to 3.5 ug.

CDR3 and TCR beta VDJ profiling relied on genomic DNA as the template. TCRdb itself ran the reads through MiXCR, one entry per CDR3 protein. The sample lists about 190,000 distinct CDR3 sequences; around three fifths were seen once. V lost 6 bases to trimming and J lost 2 bases, with 8 bases between them. The CDR3 consists of 12 residues. Study-level results: With respect to CD8+ Simpson's diversity, patients and controls did not differ significantly.

V is TRBV12-3 or TRBV12-4 and J is TRBJ2-7; no clear D gene. The specimen was sorted CD4+, CD8+, or CD8+CD57+ T cells (not recorded which) from PBMCs. The clonotype was recovered from a human donor with severe aplastic anemia or a healthy control (not recorded which). CDR3 in amino acids: CASSRGPYEQYF. CDR3 coding DNA: TGTGCCAGCAGCCGTGGACCCTACGAGCAGTACTTC.